This TCR beta chain originates from a study of blood T cell repertoires in COVID-19. Study as a whole: Specimens from acute and convalescent COVID-19 originated in the United States, Italy and Spain. In each case, the material was cDNA or gDNA derived from T cells, B-cell-depleted T cells, or PBMCs.

CDR3 size: 12 residues. Germline CDR1 SQVTM, CDR2 ANQGSEA. Between the trimmed V and J ends, which lost 3 bases and 5 bases, there was a span of 10 bases. This clone was seen once. Authors' data handling: It was from reference gene primer amplification that nucleated cell counts were estimated. The protocol was immunoSEQ multiplex PCR, while the TCRdb copy is restricted to in-frame clones and leaves out a portion. Clonal size and the V and J genes are those of that table, whereas D and trimming came from the DNA. The data hold 150,000 to 200,000 clones, with 82% observed a single time. J is TRBJ2-5 and V is TRBV29-1; D is possibly TRBD1 (5 bases). The specimen was peripheral blood. The sequence derives from a young woman with acute or convalescent COVID-19. The CDR3 reads CSVDRRGETQYF. DNA of the CDR3: TGCAGCGTTGATCGTAGGGGTGAGACCCAGTACTTC.